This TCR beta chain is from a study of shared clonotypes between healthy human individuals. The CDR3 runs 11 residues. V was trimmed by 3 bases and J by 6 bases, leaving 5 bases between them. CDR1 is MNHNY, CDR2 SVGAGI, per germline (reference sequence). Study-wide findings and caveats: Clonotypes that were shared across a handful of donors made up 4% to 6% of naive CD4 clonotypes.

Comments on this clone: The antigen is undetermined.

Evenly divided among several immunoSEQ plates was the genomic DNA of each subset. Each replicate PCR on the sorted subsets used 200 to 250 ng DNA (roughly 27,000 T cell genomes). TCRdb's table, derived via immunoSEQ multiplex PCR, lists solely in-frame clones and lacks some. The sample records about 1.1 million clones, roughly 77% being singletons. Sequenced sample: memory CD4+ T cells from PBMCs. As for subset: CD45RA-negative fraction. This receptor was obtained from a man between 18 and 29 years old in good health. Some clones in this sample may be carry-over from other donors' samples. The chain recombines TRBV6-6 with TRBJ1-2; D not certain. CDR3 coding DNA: TGTGCCAGCAGTTATTTTGATGGCTACACCTTC. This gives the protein CASSYFDGYTF.